What follows describes a single TCR beta chain. This CDR3 has 13 amino acids. The V end lost 6 bases, the J end lost 9 bases, and 17 bases lay between the germline ends. These data are taken from a study of blood T cell repertoires in COVID-19. Across the study: Samples representing acute and convalescent COVID-19 were sourced from the United States, Italy and Spain. Sample material is recorded as cDNA or gDNA derived from T cells, B-cell-depleted T cells, or PBMCs.

Source study methods: Scientists estimated how many nucleated cells there were by amplifying reference gene primers. The assay was immunoSEQ multiplex PCR, and TCRdb's table has in-frame clones only and misses some. That table supplies the V and J calls and clone size; D and trimming were determined from the DNA. This sample carries about 17,000 clones, 93% of them seen once, and the ten largest clones take 5% to 7%. Input material: peripheral blood. This sequence joins TRBV12-3 or TRBV12-4 and TRBJ1-1, with D perhaps TRBD1 (6 bases). This clonotype was obtained from a human donor in a cohort sampled during active COVID-19. The CDR3, as DNA: TGTGCCAGCAGCCCCACCGGACAGCCCAAAGCTTTCTTT. Amino acid sequence: CASSPTGQPKAFF.